These 3 T cell receptor beta chains came from one sample sequenced in a study of T cells in Graves' hyperthyroidism and ophthalmopathy. RNA transcripts provided the source from which TCR beta CDR3 regions were amplified. The HTBI primer set drove a first-round RT-PCR of the TCR CDR3. TCRdb called the multiplex PCR reads again in MiXCR, with one record for every CDR3 protein. The table has fewer than 400,000 distinct CDR3 sequences, around 15% seen once; the top ten hold 28%. The specimen was blood. These receptors came from a man aged 45-60 years with Graves' ophthalmopathy.

Comment on this clonotype: This may be a read error, as it is one base from a much larger clone. The chain carries TRBV30 and TRBJ2-1; TRBD2 might be the D (6 bases). Trimming removed 2 bases from V and 7 bases from J, with 18 bases in between. The germline V gene has CDR1 GTSNPN and CDR2 SVGIG (reference sequence). The CDR3 length is 15 residues. CDR3 in amino acids: CAWSIGTGVTNEQFF. CDR3 sequence (DNA): TGTGCCTGGAGTATCGGGACTGGCGTGACTAATGAGCAGTTCTTC. Drawing the rest from reference TRBV30 and TRBJ2-1, the complete variable domain is SQTIHQWPATLVQPVGSPLSLECTVEGTSNPNLYWYRQAAGRGLQLLFYSVGIGQISSEVPQNLSASRPQDRQFILSSKKLLLSDSGFYLCAWSIGTGVTNEQFFGPGTRLTVL.

This clonotype occurred many times. The chain uses TRBV7-3 and TRBJ1-5; D is unclear. Germline V CDR1 and CDR2: SGHTA, FQGTGA. CDR3 length equals 13 residues. The V and J ends lost 0 bases and 5 bases respectively, with 5 bases between them. CDR3 bases: TGTGCCAGCAGCTTAACGTGGGATCAGCCCCAGCATTTT. It codes for CASSLTWDQPQHF.

At least ten counts were recorded for this clonotype. The chain links TRBV11-2 to TRBJ2-7, with TRBD2 matching over 7 bases. The CDR3 totals 14 residues. Unmatched junction bases numbered 7, after V lost 5 bases and J lost 3 bases. The germline V gene has CDR1 SGHAT and CDR2 FQNNGV. The CDR3 reads CASSLASGFYEQYF. CDR3 sequence (DNA): TGTGCCAGCAGCCTAGCTAGCGGATTCTACGAGCAGTACTTC.